Listed below are T cell receptor beta chains from one sample, sequenced in a study of blood T cells in healthy people across ages. TCRdb passed the 5' RACE reads through MiXCR, listing each CDR3 protein once. Here the sample spans 850,000 to 1,000,000 distinct CDR3 sequences, just over 50% being singletons. The sequenced material came from blood. These receptors originate from an older woman in good health. Each CDR3 is given with its conserved first and last residue. Each record gives: J gene, V gene, CDR3 protein.

j_gene: TRBJ2-5
v_gene: TRBV20-1
CDR3aa: CSAWRETQYF

j_gene: TRBJ1-5
v_gene: TRBV10-3
CDR3aa: CAISDRADQPQHF

j_gene: TRBJ1-2
v_gene: TRBV7-3
CDR3aa: CASSSHVGGRIDGYTF

j_gene: -
v_gene: TRBV12-3/TRBV12-4
CDR3aa: CASRAAGDAYEQYF

j_gene: -
v_gene: TRBV2
CDR3aa: CATKTQGAYEQYF

j_gene: TRBJ2-6
v_gene: TRBV18
CDR3aa: CASSDSISGANVLTF

j_gene: TRBJ2-3
v_gene: TRBV12-3/TRBV12-4
CDR3aa: CASSSARTQPQYF

j_gene: TRBJ2-5
v_gene: TRBV12-3/TRBV12-4
CDR3aa: CASSDRVERTQYF

j_gene: TRBJ2-5
v_gene: TRBV4-1
CDR3aa: CASSQDSNLETQYF

j_gene: TRBJ2-3
v_gene: TRBV5-1
CDR3aa: CASSSTGQGVRDTQYF

j_gene: TRBJ2-6
v_gene: TRBV7-2
CDR3aa: CASSLMGQVGGANVLTF

j_gene: TRBJ2-7
v_gene: TRBV6-6
CDR3aa: CASSSTGAQAIGQYF

j_gene: TRBJ2-5
v_gene: TRBV24-1
CDR3aa: CATSEGRWETQYF

j_gene: TRBJ1-4
v_gene: TRBV15
CDR3aa: CATTRGRDEKLFF

j_gene: TRBJ2-6
v_gene: TRBV29-1
CDR3aa: CSVERSPGANVLTF

j_gene: TRBJ1-2
v_gene: TRBV30
CDR3aa: CAWILQRRDYGYTF

j_gene: TRBJ2-1
v_gene: TRBV11-2
CDR3aa: CASSLGLEHEQFF

j_gene: TRBJ2-7
v_gene: TRBV7-2
CDR3aa: CASSLVVGEAYEQYF

j_gene: TRBJ2-3
v_gene: TRBV27
CDR3aa: CASSRRGLITDTQYF

j_gene: TRBJ2-7
v_gene: TRBV10-1
CDR3aa: CASSARGRKEQYF

j_gene: TRBJ2-1
v_gene: TRBV20-1
CDR3aa: CSARDPFYNEQFF

j_gene: TRBJ2-7
v_gene: TRBV25-1
CDR3aa: CASRDESEYEQYF

j_gene: TRBJ1-4
v_gene: TRBV2
CDR3aa: CASSWDRGREKLFF

j_gene: TRBJ2-1
v_gene: TRBV20-1
CDR3aa: CSARGSGAIIYNEQFF

j_gene: TRBJ2-3
v_gene: TRBV7-2
CDR3aa: CASSLQRSTDTQYF

j_gene: TRBJ2-2
v_gene: TRBV11-2
CDR3aa: CASSQGLAAGELFF

j_gene: TRBJ1-2
v_gene: TRBV5-1
CDR3aa: CASSPQPGQGFYGYTF

j_gene: TRBJ1-1
v_gene: TRBV3-1
CDR3aa: CASSQETGNTEAFF

j_gene: TRBJ2-1
v_gene: TRBV6-2/TRBV6-3
CDR3aa: CASSSRARFDEQFF